This record looks at one TCR beta chain sequence and its context. The antigen is not known. CDR1 and CDR2 from the germline V gene are MNHEY and SVGAGI. Trimming left V 0 bases short and J 0 bases short, with 2 bases between. The CDR3 has 13 residues. The data were obtained in a study of siplizumab effects on memory and regulatory T cells. General observations from the study: Controls had approximately 27% Treg-derived mappable alloreactive CD4+ clones on average, versus less than 70% with siplizumab.

Sequencing used immunoSEQ multiplex PCR; TCRdb keeps in-frame clones, though not all of them. Among 45,000 to 50,000 clones listed, roughly 87% were seen once. The rearrangement uses TRBV6-5 and TRBJ1-1; D is ambiguous. This receptor was identified in a human donor in good health. The sample taken for sequencing was naive CD8+ T cells sorted from blood. The CDR3: CASSYSMNTEAFF. Here the CDR3 DNA reads TGTGCCAGCAGTTACTCTATGAACACTGAAGCTTTCTTT.